This T cell receptor beta chain stems from a study of blood T cell repertoires in COVID-19. Study-wide background: T cells, B-cell-depleted T cells, or PBMCs supplied cDNA or gDNA.

The table came from immunoSEQ multiplex PCR; TCRdb's copy has only in-frame clones and leaves some out. Here the sample spans approximately 190,000 clones, about 88% being singletons. Sequenced: peripheral blood. The source of this sequence is a woman aged 40 to 55 who had recovered from COVID-19.

The CDR3, as DNA: TGTGCTAGTGGTCGAACAGGGGGCCCAGATACGCAGTATTTT. It yields the protein CASGRTGGPDTQYF. This rearrangement joins TRBV12-5 to TRBJ2-3; the match to TRBD1 covers 9 bases. The CDR3 loop spans 14 amino acids. CDR1 is LGHNT and CDR2 is FRNRAP in the germline V gene. With V trimmed by 5 bases and J by 4 bases, 4 bases remained unmatched.